The clone carrying this T cell receptor (beta chain) has a count of ten or more. This entry comes from a study of T-cell reconstitution after alpha-beta-depleted transplantation in children. Germline V gives CDR1 SGHDT, CDR2 YYEEEE. V gave up 1 base and J gave up 2 bases; unmatched junction bases: 6. This CDR3 has 17 residues. A TCRbeta library incorporating unique molecular identifiers was prepared. One entry per CDR3 protein results from TCRdb running MiXCR on the PCR reads. The sample shows about 540,000 distinct CDR3 sequences, 15% to 20% of them seen only once. The chain couples TRBV5-6 to TRBJ2-4; 10 bases align to TRBD1. The sample consisted of PBMCs from the stem cell graft donor, taken from the stem cell graft. This receptor was identified in a human donor who donated a stem cell graft to a child with acute lymphoblastic leukemia. The CDR3 region has the DNA TGTGCCAGCAGCTTGTGGGGGACAGGGGTAACCAAAAACATTCAGTACTTC. Amino acids: CASSLWGTGVTKNIQYF.